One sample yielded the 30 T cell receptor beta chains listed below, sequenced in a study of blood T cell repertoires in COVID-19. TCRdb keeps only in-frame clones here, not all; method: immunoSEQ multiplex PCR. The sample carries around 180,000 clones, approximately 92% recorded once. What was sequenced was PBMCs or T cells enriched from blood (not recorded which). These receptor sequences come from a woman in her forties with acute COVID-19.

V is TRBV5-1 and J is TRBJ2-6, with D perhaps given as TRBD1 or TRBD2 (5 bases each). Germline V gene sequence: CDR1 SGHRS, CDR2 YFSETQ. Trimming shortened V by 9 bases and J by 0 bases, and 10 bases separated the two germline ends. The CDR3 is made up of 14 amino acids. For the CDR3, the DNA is TGCGCCACCAGGGCGGGCTCTGGGGCCAACGTCCTGACTTTC. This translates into CATRAGSGANVLTF.

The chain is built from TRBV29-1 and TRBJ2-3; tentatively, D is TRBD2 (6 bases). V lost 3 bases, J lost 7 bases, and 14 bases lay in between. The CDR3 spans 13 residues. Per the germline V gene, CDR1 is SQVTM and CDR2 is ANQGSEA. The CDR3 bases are TGCAGCGTTGACAGGGAGCGGGCAAATACGCAGTATTTT. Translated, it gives CSVDRERANTQYF.

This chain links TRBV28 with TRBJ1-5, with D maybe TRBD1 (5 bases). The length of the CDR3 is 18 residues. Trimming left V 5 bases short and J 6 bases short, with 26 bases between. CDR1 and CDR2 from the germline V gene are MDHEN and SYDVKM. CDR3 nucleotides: TGTGCCAGCAGTCCCAGGGCCCCCGACCTCCCTTGGGGTCAGCCCCAGCATTTT. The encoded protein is CASSPRAPDLPWGQPQHF.

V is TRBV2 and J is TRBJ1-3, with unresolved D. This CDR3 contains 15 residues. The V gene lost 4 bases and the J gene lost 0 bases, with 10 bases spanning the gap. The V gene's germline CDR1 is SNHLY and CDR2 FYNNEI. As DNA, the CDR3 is TGTGCCAGCAGTGCCCCACGGTCCTCTGGAAACACCATATATTTT. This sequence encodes CASSAPRSSGNTIYF.

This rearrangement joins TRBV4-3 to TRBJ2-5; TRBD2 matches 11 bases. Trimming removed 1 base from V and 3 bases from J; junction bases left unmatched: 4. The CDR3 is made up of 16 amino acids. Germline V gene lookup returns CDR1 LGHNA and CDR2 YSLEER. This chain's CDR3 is CASSQAIAGGEETQYF. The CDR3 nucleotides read TGCGCCAGCAGCCAAGCCATAGCGGGAGGGGAAGAGACCCAGTACTTC.

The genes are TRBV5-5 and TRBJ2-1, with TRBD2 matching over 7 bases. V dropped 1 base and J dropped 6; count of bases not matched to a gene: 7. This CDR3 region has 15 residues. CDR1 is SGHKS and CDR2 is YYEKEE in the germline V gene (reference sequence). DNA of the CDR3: TGTGCCAGCAGCTTGTTGGGAGGGCCAGGCAATGAGCAGTTCTTC. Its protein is CASSLLGGPGNEQFF. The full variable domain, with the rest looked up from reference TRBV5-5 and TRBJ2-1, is DAGVTQSPTHLIKTRGQQVTLRCSPISGHKSVSWYQQVLGQGPQFIFQYYEKEERGRGNFPDRFSARQFPNYSSELNVNALLLGDSALYLCASSLLGGPGNEQFFGPGTRLTVL.

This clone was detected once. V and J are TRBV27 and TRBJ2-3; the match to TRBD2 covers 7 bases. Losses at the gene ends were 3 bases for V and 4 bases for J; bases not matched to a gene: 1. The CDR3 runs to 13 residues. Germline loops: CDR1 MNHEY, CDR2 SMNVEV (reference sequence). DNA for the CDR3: TGTGCCAGCAGTTTTAGCGGGTCAGATACGCAGTATTTT. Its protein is CASSFSGSDTQYF.

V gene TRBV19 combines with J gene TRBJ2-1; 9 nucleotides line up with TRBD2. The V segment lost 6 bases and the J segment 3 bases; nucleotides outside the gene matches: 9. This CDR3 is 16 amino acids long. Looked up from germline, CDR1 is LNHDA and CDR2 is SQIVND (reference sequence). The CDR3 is CASRIQTSGDYNEQFF. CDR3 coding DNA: TGTGCCAGTAGAATCCAGACTAGCGGCGACTACAATGAGCAGTTCTTC.

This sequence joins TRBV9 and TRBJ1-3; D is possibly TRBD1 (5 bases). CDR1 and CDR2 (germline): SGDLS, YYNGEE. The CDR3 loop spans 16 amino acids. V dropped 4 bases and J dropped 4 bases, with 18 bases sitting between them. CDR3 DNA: TGTGCCAGCAGCCGGGGGACCCAGACAAGAGGAAACACCATATATTTT. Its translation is CASSRGTQTRGNTIYF.

CDR3 sequence: CASSTGHLYGYTF. The DNA of the CDR3 is TGTGCCAGCAGTACCGGACACCTCTATGGCTACACCTTC. The V and J genes are TRBV6-5 and TRBJ1-2, with D tentatively TRBD1 (5 bases). The V gene's germline CDR1 is MNHEY and CDR2 SVGAGI. The CDR3 length is 13 residues. V gave up 5 bases and J gave up 4 bases, with 11 bases separating them.

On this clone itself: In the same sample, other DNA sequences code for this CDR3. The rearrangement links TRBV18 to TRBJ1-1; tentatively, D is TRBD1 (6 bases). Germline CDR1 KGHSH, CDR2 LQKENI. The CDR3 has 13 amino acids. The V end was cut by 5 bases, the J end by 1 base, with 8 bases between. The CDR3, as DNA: TGTGCCAGCTCATCGGGACAGAACACTGAAGCTTTCTTT. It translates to CASSSGQNTEAFF.

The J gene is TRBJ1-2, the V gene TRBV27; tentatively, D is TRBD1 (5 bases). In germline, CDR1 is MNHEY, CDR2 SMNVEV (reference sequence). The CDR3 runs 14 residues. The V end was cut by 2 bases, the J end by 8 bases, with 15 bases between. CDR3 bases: TGTGCCAGCAGTTTACGGGCCGGGGGGTCGGGCTACACCTTC. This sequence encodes CASSLRAGGSGYTF.

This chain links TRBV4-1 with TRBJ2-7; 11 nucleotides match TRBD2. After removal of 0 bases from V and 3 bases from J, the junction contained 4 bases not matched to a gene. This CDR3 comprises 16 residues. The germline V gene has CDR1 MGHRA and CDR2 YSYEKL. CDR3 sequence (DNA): TGCGCCAGCAGCCAAGAGTTAGCGGGGGGGCTCTACGAGCAGTACTTC. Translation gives CASSQELAGGLYEQYF.

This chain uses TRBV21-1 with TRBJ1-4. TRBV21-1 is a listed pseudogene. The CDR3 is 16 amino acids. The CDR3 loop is CASSKRETRRNEKLFF. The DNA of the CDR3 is TGTGCCAGCAGCAAAAGGGAGACACGAAGAAATGAAAAACTGTTTTTT.

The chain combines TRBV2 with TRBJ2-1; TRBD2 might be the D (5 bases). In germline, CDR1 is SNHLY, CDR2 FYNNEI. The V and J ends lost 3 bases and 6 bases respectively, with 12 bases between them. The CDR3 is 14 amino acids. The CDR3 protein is CASSETRASNEQFF. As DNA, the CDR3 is TGTGCCAGCAGTGAGACGCGGGCTTCCAATGAGCAGTTCTTC.

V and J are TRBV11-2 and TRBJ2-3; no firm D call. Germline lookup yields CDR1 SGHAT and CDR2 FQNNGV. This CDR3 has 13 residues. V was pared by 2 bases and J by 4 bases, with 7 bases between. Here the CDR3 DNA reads TGTGCCAGCAGCTTATACAGAGCAGATACGCAGTATTTT. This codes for CASSLYRADTQYF. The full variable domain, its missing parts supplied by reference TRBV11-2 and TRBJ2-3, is EAGVAQSPRYKIIEKRQSVAFWCNPISGHATLYWYQQILGQGPKLLIQFQNNGVVDDSQLPKDRFSAERLKGVDSTLKIQPAKLEDSAVYLCASSLYRADTQYFGPGTRLTVL.

The CDR3 coding sequence is TGCAGTGCTAGTTTCTCCAGCACAGATACGCAGTATTTT. Amino acids: CSASFSSTDTQYF. The chain has TRBV20-1 and TRBJ2-3; D not resolved. CDR1 is DFQATT, CDR2 SNEGSKA, per germline (reference sequence). V was clipped by 3 bases and J by 0 bases, with 7 bases between them. CDR3 length: 13 amino acids.

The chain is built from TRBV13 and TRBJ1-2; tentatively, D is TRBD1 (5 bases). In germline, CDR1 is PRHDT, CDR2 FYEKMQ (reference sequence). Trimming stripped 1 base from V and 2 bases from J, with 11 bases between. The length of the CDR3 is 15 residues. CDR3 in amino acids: CASSLEGSRNYGYTF. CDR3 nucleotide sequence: TGTGCCAGCAGCTTAGAGGGGTCGCGGAACTATGGCTACACCTTC. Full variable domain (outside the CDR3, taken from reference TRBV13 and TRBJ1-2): AAGVIQSPRHLIKEKRETATLKCYPIPRHDTVYWYQQGPGQDPQFLISFYEKMQSDKGSIPDRFSAQQFSDYHSELNMSSLELGDSALYFCASSLEGSRNYGYTFGSGTRLTVV.

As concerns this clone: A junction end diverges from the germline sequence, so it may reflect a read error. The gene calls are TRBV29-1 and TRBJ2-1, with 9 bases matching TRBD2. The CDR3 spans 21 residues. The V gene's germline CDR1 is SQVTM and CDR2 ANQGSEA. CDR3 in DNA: TGCAGCGTTGTGCCCACAGGCGGGAGGGGTGTTATCATCCGCTCCTACAATGAACAGTTCTTC. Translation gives CSVVPTGGRGVIIRSYNEQFF.

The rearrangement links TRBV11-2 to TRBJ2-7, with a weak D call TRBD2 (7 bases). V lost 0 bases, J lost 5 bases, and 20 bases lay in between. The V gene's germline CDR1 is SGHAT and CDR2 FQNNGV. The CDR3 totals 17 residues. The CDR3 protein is CASSLDWGGAPSDEQYF. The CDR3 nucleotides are TGTGCCAGCAGCTTAGACTGGGGGGGGGCCCCGAGCGACGAGCAGTACTTC.

The CDR3 DNA reads as TGTGCCAGCAGTGATACCGGCGGCAACAATCAGCCCCAGCATTTT. This translates into CASSDTGGNNQPQHF. The chain joins TRBV6-1 to TRBJ1-5; the D is unclear. Per germline, CDR1 MNHNS and CDR2 SASEGT. The CDR3 totals 15 residues. Trimming pared 3 bases from V and 3 bases from J, leaving 12 bases between.

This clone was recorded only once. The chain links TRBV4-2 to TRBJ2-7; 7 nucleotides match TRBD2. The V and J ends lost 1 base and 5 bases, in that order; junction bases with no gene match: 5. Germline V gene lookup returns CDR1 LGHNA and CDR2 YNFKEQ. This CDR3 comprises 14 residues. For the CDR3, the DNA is TGTGCCAGCAGCCAAGGGCGGGAGAACGACGAGCAGTACTTC. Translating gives CASSQGRENDEQYF.

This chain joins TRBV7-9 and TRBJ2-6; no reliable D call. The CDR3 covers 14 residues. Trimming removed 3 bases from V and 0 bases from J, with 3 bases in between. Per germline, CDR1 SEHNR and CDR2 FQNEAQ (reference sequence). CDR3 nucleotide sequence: TGTGCCAGCAGCTTCGGCTCTGGGGCCAACGTCCTGACTTTC. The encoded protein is CASSFGSGANVLTF.

The CDR3 sequence: CASSREGGPLSNQPQHF. The CDR3, as DNA: TGCGCCAGCAGCCGAGAGGGGGGGCCCCTTAGCAATCAGCCCCAGCATTTT. The V call is TRBV10-2, the J call TRBJ1-5, with a possible D match to TRBD1 (6 bases). CDR1 and CDR2 (germline): WSHSY, SAAADI. V shed 6 bases and J shed 0 bases, with 18 bases lying between them. The CDR3 contains 17 residues.

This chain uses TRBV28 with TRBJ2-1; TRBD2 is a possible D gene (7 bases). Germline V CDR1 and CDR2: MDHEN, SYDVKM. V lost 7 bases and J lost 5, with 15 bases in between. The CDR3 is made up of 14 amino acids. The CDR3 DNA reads TGTGCCAGCATGAGGGCGGGGGCGCACAATGAGCAGTTCTTC. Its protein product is CASMRAGAHNEQFF.

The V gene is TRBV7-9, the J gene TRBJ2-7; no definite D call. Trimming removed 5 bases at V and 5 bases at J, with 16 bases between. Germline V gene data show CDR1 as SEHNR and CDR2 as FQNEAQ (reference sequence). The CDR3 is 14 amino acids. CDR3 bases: TGTGCCAGCAGCCTTCGAGCTCGAATGCACGAGCAGTACTTC. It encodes CASSLRARMHEQYF. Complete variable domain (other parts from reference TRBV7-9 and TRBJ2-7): DTGVSQNPRHKITKRGQNVTFRCDPISEHNRLYWYRQTLGQGPEFLTYFQNEAQLEKSRLLSDRFSAERPKGSFSTLEIQRTEQGDSAMYLCASSLRARMHEQYFGPGTRLTVT.

As DNA, the CDR3 is TGTGCCACCAGCAGAGCTCCCGGGGGGTCCTACAATGAGCAGTTCTTC. This codes for CATSRAPGGSYNEQFF. This chain links TRBV15 with TRBJ2-1; 7 bases fit TRBD2. In germline, CDR1 is LNHNV, CDR2 YYDKDF (reference sequence). Losses at the gene ends were 1 base for V and 1 base for J; bases not matched to a gene: 4. This CDR3 is built from 16 residues.

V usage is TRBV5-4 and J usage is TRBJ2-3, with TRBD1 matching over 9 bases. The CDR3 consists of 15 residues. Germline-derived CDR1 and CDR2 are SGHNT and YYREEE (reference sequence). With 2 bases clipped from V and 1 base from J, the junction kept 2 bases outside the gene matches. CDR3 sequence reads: CASSFDRGGTDTQYF. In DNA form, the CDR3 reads TGTGCCAGCAGCTTCGACAGGGGGGGCACAGATACGCAGTATTTT.

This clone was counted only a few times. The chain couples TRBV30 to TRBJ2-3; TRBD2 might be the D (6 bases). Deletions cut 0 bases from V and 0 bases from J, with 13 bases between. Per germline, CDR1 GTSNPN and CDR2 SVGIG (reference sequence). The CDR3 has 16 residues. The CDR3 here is CAWSVWRGASTDTQYF. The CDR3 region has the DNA TGTGCCTGGAGTGTATGGAGGGGAGCCAGCACAGATACGCAGTATTTT. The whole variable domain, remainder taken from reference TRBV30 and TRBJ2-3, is SQTIHQWPATLVQPVGSPLSLECTVEGTSNPNLYWYRQAAGRGLQLLFYSVGIGQISSEVPQNLSASRPQDRQFILSSKKLLLSDSGFYLCAWSVWRGASTDTQYFGPGTRLTVL.

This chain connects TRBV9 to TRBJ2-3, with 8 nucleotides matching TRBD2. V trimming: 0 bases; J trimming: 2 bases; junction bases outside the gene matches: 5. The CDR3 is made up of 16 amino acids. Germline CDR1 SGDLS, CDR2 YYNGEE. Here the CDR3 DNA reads TGTGCCAGCAGCGTAGGAGGCGGGGGGCCCACAGATACGCAGTATTTT. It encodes CASSVGGGGPTDTQYF.